This T cell receptor beta chain was documented in a study of cytomegalovirus exposure and HLA in healthy donors. Whole-study results and caveats: In a later analysis, CMV-associated beta chains were mostly HLA-associated, it appeared.

PCR was performed using 60 Vbeta and 13 Jbeta primers. Some clones are missing from TCRdb's copy, which holds only in-frame ones; the method was immunoSEQ multiplex PCR. The sample lists 200,000 or so clones, over 75% seen once, with around 0.2% in the top ten. The CDR3 runs to 15 residues. V lost 5 bases and J lost 4, with 18 bases in between. Germline V lookup: CDR1 GTSNPN, CDR2 SVGIG (reference sequence). Of note for this clone: Its cognate antigen is unknown.

Healthy bone marrow donors made up the donor group. This sequence was found in a girl aged 2 to 9 in good health and CMV-seronegative. V gene TRBV30 combines with J gene TRBJ2-1; D unclear. Sequencing was carried out using PBMCs. The CDR3 DNA reads as TGTGCCTGGGCGGCGTATGTGGAGACGTACAATGAGCAGTTCTTC. Its protein is CAWAAYVETYNEQFF.